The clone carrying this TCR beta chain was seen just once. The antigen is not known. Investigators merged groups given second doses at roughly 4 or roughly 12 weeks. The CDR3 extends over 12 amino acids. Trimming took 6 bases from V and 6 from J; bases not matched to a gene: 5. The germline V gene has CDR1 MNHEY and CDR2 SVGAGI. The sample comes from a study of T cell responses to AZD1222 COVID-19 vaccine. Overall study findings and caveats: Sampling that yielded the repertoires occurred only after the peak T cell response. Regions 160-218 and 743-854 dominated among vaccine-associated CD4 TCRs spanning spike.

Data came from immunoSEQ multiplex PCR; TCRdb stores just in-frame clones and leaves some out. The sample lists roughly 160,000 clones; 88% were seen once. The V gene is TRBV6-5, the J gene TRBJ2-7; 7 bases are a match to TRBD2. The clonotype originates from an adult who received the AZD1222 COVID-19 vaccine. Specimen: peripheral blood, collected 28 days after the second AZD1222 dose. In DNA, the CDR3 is TGTGCCAGCAGGCGCGGGGGTGGCGAGCAGTACTTC. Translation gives CASRRGGGEQYF.